A single sample gave rise to the 8 T cell receptor beta chains below, sequenced in a study of sequential checkpoint blockade in melanoma. The repertoire was sequenced with immunoSEQ multiplex PCR; TCRdb's copy has only in-frame clones and lacks some. The sample lists about 7,700 clones; over 50% were seen once. The treatment here: randomized to nivolumab then ipilimumab (arm A) or the reverse (arm B). This sample comprised CD8+ T cells sorted from blood (inferred from file names), obtained from a patient given nivolumab and ipilimumab in sequence. Receptors originate from a human donor with melanoma.

The chain uses TRBV27 and TRBJ2-7; 10 positions agree with TRBD2. The CDR3 runs to 14 residues. The V gene's germline CDR1 is MNHEY and CDR2 SMNVEV (reference sequence). With V trimmed by 10 bases and J by 2 bases, 8 bases remained unmatched. CDR3 sequence reads: CATSGTSDTYEQYF. The CDR3 region has the DNA TGTGCCACCTCCGGGACTAGCGATACCTACGAGCAGTACTTC.

Relative to its sample, this clone is large. This sequence joins TRBV4-1 and TRBJ2-7, with a weak D call TRBD1 (6 bases). Trimming removed 0 bases at V and 7 bases at J, with 13 bases between. CDR1 MGHRA and CDR2 YSYEKL come from the germline V gene. The CDR3 sequence is 14 residues long. In DNA form, the CDR3 reads TGCGCCAGCAGCCAAGATCAGGGGATAGTGGAGCAGTACTTC. It codes for CASSQDQGIVEQYF.

The V gene is TRBV18, the J gene TRBJ2-7, with D perhaps TRBD1 (5 bases). The CDR3 is 14 amino acids. CDR1 is KGHSH and CDR2 is LQKENI in the germline V gene. Trimming cost V 0 bases and J 2 bases, with 8 bases left between them. The CDR3, as DNA: TGTGCCAGCTCACCACCCTCACAGGCCTACGAGCAGTACTTC. The encoded protein is CASSPPSQAYEQYF.

This clone came up once. The chain is built from TRBV6-1 and TRBJ2-7, with D tentatively TRBD1 (6 bases). The CDR3 covers 14 residues. Trimming stripped 2 bases from V and 3 bases from J, with 11 bases between. Germline V CDR1 and CDR2: MNHNS, SASEGT. This chain's CDR3 is CASSERQVLYEQYF. Written as DNA, the CDR3 is TGTGCCAGCAGTGAACGACAGGTCCTCTACGAGCAGTACTTC.

CDR3 region: CASSHSGTNYEQYF. The CDR3 coding sequence is TGCGCCAGCAGCCACTCCGGGACTAACTACGAGCAGTACTTC. The gene calls are TRBV4-1 and TRBJ2-7; 7 bases line up with TRBD2. Germline values: CDR1 MGHRA, CDR2 YSYEKL. CDR3 length: 14 amino acids. With V trimmed by 3 bases and J by 3 bases, 5 bases remained unmatched.

The table lists this clone with a count of one. This sequence joins TRBV4-2 and TRBJ1-6; D is unresolved. Per germline, CDR1 LGHNA and CDR2 YNFKEQ. This CDR3 is 15 amino acids long. The ends were cut back, 0 bases at V and 7 bases at J, with 10 bases in the middle. The CDR3 DNA reads as TGTGCCAGCAGCCAAGATCAGCGGAGGAATTCACCCCTCCACTTT. It encodes CASSQDQRRNSPLHF.

The genes are TRBV7-6 and TRBJ2-7, with 9 bases lining up with TRBD2. CDR3 length: 15 amino acids. V shed 0 bases and J 1 base; nucleotides not matched to a gene: 1. Per the germline V gene, CDR1 is SGHVS and CDR2 is FNYEAQ. CDR3 bases: TGTGCCAGCAGCTTAGCGCGGGAGGGATCCTACGAGCAGTACTTC. Translated: CASSLAREGSYEQYF.

The V and J genes are TRBV7-9 and TRBJ1-2, with a tentative D call TRBD1 (6 bases). The CDR3 spans 14 residues. Deletions cut 2 bases from V and 7 bases from J, with 14 bases between. CDR1 SEHNR and CDR2 FQNEAQ come from the germline V gene (reference sequence). The CDR3 sequence: CASSLIAGVVGYTF. In nucleotides, the CDR3 is TGTGCCAGCAGCTTAATTGCAGGGGTTGTTGGCTACACCTTC.